The 18 T cell receptor beta chains below were found in one sample sequenced in a study of OX40 agonist ivuxolimab in advanced cancers. Clones were sequenced by immunoSEQ multiplex PCR, and TCRdb holds only the in-frame ones, with some missing. The sample consists of 25,000 or so clones, over 70% of them appearing once. The specimen comprised CD4+ or CD8+ T cells sorted from blood, sampled in a trial of the OX40 agonist ivuxolimab. The source of these receptors is an adult with an advanced solid tumor such as melanoma, head and neck, liver or kidney cancer.

V usage is TRBV7-8 and J usage is TRBJ1-6; D is perhaps TRBD1 (5 bases). V lost 2 bases to trimming and J lost 9 bases, with 17 bases between them. The germline gives CDR1 SGHVS, CDR2 FQNEAQ. This CDR3 spans 16 amino acids. CDR3 in amino acids: CASSLKTQGMGSPLHF. CDR3 sequence (DNA): TGTGCCAGCAGCTTAAAAACCCAGGGAATGGGTTCACCCCTCCACTTT.

V usage is TRBV7-3 and J usage is TRBJ1-6; D is possibly TRBD1 (5 bases). The germline V gene has CDR1 SGHTA and CDR2 FQGTGA. The germline V and J ends were trimmed by 2 bases and 10 bases, with 12 bases remaining between them. The CDR3 loop spans 14 amino acids. The CDR3 nucleotides read TGTGCCAGCAGCTTAGGGGGTATAGGGTCACCCCTCCACTTT. This codes for CASSLGGIGSPLHF. Full variable domain (outside the CDR3, taken from reference TRBV7-3 and TRBJ1-6): GAGVSQTPSNKVTEKGKYVELRCDPISGHTALYWYRQSLGQGPEFLIYFQGTGAADDSGLPNDRFFAVRPEGSVSTLKIQRTERGDSAVYLCASSLGGIGSPLHFGNGTRLTVT.

The chain employs TRBV27 and TRBJ1-3; D is perhaps TRBD1 (6 bases). CDR1 and CDR2 from the germline V gene are MNHEY and SMNVEV (reference sequence). The CDR3 length is 16 residues. The V and J ends lost 8 bases and 4 bases respectively, with 21 bases between them. The CDR3 is CASGRDRPRGGNTIYF. The CDR3 coding sequence is TGTGCCAGCGGCCGAGACAGGCCAAGGGGAGGAAACACCATATATTTT.

J is TRBJ1-2 and V is TRBV27; D is unresolved. The germline CDR1 and CDR2 sequences are MNHEY and SMNVEV (reference sequence). This CDR3 region has 13 residues. Trimming took off 5 bases at V and 2 bases at J, with 9 bases between the two ends. The chain's CDR3 is CASSKEGNYGYTF. For the CDR3, the DNA is TGTGCCAGCAGTAAAGAGGGAAACTATGGCTACACCTTC.

The gene calls are TRBV2 and TRBJ2-7, with TRBD1 matching over 7 bases. The ends lost 2 bases at V and 1 base at J; junction bases unmatched: 11. Germline values: CDR1 SNHLY, CDR2 FYNNEI. The CDR3 totals 17 residues. The CDR3 nucleotides read TGTGCCAGCAGTGAACACCCGACCTCCAGGGGGTCCTACGAGCAGTACTTC. This translates into CASSEHPTSRGSYEQYF.

The count of this clone is one. The chain carries TRBV5-4 and TRBJ1-2, with no clear D. Germline V CDR1 and CDR2: SGHNT, YYREEE (reference sequence). There are 12 residues in the CDR3. Trimming shortened V by 0 bases and J by 6 bases, and 6 bases separated the two germline ends. CDR3 DNA: TGTGCCAGCAGCTTGGCAACAGATGGCTACACCTTC. Residues: CASSLATDGYTF.

The CDR3 reads CASSAQGPGELFF. The CDR3 DNA reads as TGTGCCAGCAGCGCCCAGGGCCCCGGGGAGCTGTTTTTT. This sequence joins TRBV11-3 and TRBJ2-2; the D gene is possibly TRBD1 (5 bases). Germline CDR1 reads SGHNT; CDR2 reads YENEEA. CDR3 length: 13 amino acids. Deletions cut 5 bases from V and 6 bases from J, with 10 bases between.

The chain uses TRBV6-5 and TRBJ2-7, with 8 bases identical to TRBD2. J was trimmed by 3 bases and V by 5 bases; bases with no gene match: 9. The CDR3 sequence is 15 residues long. Germline V gene sequence: CDR1 MNHEY, CDR2 SVGAGI. The CDR3 nucleotides read TGTGCCAGCAGTCTTGGACTAGCAGGCCACTACGAGCAGTACTTC. Translated: CASSLGLAGHYEQYF.

The chain has TRBV7-3 and TRBJ1-2; 7 bases agree with TRBD1. Trimming at V came to 0 bases and at J to 8 bases, leaving 6 bases not matched to a gene. The CDR3 spans 14 residues. Germline lookup yields CDR1 SGHTA and CDR2 FQGTGA. The CDR3 region has the DNA TGTGCCAGCAGCTTAACGAGTTTAGGGGGCGGCTACACCTTC. The encoded protein is CASSLTSLGGGYTF.

The chain has TRBV4-2 and TRBJ2-1; D ambiguous. This CDR3 contains 12 residues. The V and J ends lost 5 bases and 7 bases respectively, with 9 bases between them. Germline assignment: CDR1 LGHNA and CDR2 YNFKEQ. CDR3 sequence (DNA): TGTGCCAGCAGCGTCTCTTGGAATGAGCAGTTCTTC. This translates into CASSVSWNEQFF.

The J gene is TRBJ1-2, the V gene TRBV18, with 10 bases that match TRBD1. V shed 3 bases and J 8 bases; nucleotides not matched to a gene: 3. Looked up from germline, CDR1 is KGHSH and CDR2 is LQKENI. This CDR3 spans 13 amino acids. Here the CDR3 reads CASSPTGGGGYTF. The CDR3 DNA sequence: TGTGCCAGCTCACCGACAGGGGGCGGAGGCTACACCTTC.

This clone turned up a few times. The chain has TRBV5-1 and TRBJ2-7; 13 bases map to TRBD2. The CDR3 is made up of 15 amino acids. Germline CDR1 SGHRS, CDR2 YFSETQ. Trimming cost V 7 bases and J 4 bases; bases outside gene matches: 8. The CDR3 loop is CASGRTSGGEYEQYF. In nucleotides, the CDR3 is TGCGCCAGCGGCCGTACTAGCGGGGGGGAATACGAGCAGTACTTC.

This clone turned up a few times. The V gene is TRBV19, the J gene TRBJ1-5; D not certain. The germline gives CDR1 LNHDA, CDR2 SQIVND (reference sequence). The CDR3 runs 14 residues. Trimming cost V 9 bases and J 0 bases, with 12 bases left between them. DNA of the CDR3: TGTGCCAGCCTCCCTTCGTATAGCAATCAGCCCCAGCATTTT. It is translated as CASLPSYSNQPQHF.

The rearrangement uses TRBV7-2 and TRBJ2-1, with TRBD2 as a possible D gene (5 bases). The CDR3 has 12 amino acids. The V gene's germline CDR1 is SGHTA and CDR2 FQGNSA. V was trimmed by 0 bases and J by 14 bases, leaving 11 bases between them. CDR3 region: CASSLASDDKFF. DNA for the CDR3: TGTGCCAGCAGCTTAGCTAGCGACGATAAGTTCTTC.

This clone appeared a few times. The chain has TRBV12-5 and TRBJ1-5; 12 bases align to TRBD1. Germline values: CDR1 LGHNT, CDR2 FRNRAP. The CDR3 is 16 residues long. CDR3 amino acids: CAYAGTGGAGYQPQHF. CDR3 bases: TGTGCCTATGCCGGGACAGGGGGCGCGGGTTATCAGCCCCAGCATTTT.

This clone was seen just once. The rearrangement uses TRBV5-1 and TRBJ1-4; a possible D gene is TRBD1 (6 bases). The CDR3 extends over 16 amino acids. Germline loops: CDR1 SGHRS, CDR2 YFSETQ. Trimming removed 0 bases from V and 5 bases from J, with 14 bases in between. The CDR3 bases are TGCGCCAGCAGCTTGGGGCCTGAGACAGGAAATGAAAAACTGTTTTTT. Translation gives CASSLGPETGNEKLFF.

The chain employs TRBV9 and TRBJ2-1; 7 bases align to TRBD2. Germline loops: CDR1 SGDLS, CDR2 YYNGEE. CDR3 size: 17 residues. Trimming cost V 2 bases and J 9 bases; bases outside gene matches: 17. CDR3 DNA: TGTGCCAGCAGCGTCCCTCAACCTGGACTAGAAAGTATTGAGCAGTTCTTC. Translation: CASSVPQPGLESIEQFF.

This sequence joins TRBV18 and TRBJ2-5; D may be TRBD1 (5 bases). CDR1 KGHSH and CDR2 LQKENI come from the germline V gene. The CDR3 runs 13 residues. Trimming cost V 1 base and J 4 bases, with 7 bases left between them. CDR3 in amino acids: CASSPQGVETQYF. CDR3 DNA sequence: TGTGCCAGCTCACCACAAGGGGTAGAGACCCAGTACTTC.